This paragraph covers one T cell receptor (beta chain) sequence. Time point of the sample: newly diagnosed GD, antithyroid drugs for less than 3 months. Making the TCR library involved RNA that had been extracted from PBMCs. V lost 3 bases, J lost 4 bases, and 12 bases lay in between. CDR3 size: 14 residues. Germline V gene lookup returns CDR1 DFQATT and CDR2 SNEGSKA (reference sequence). Assembly of TCR beta libraries relied on iRepertoire HTBI primers together with Arm-PCR of CDR3 regions. In the source study's methods: Gene usage covered 62 TRBV and 11 to 15 TRBJ segments. TCRdb re-derived calls from the multiplex PCR reads in MiXCR, one entry per CDR3 protein. The authors' filters were not applied to this entry. The table includes about 540,000 distinct CDR3 sequences, roughly 13% detected once. These data come from a study of regulatory T cells in long-lasting Graves disease. The same specimen was also included in a second study, on T cells in Graves' hyperthyroidism and ophthalmopathy. As reported in that work: Separating ophthalmopathy from stable hyperthyroidism was achieved by a 13 V-J model.

The TCR originated in a man aged 30 to 45 with Graves disease. The J gene is TRBJ1-4, the V gene TRBV20-1; perhaps TRBD1 as D (6 bases). Sequencing used peripheral blood mononuclear cells (PBMCs), obtained at new diagnosis, from a patient treated with antithyroid drugs. This CDR3 is CSARRDTYNEKLFF. The CDR3 nucleotides read TGCAGTGCTAGGAGGGACACTTATAATGAAAAACTGTTTTTT.